This TCR beta chain emerged from a study of cytotoxic CD8 clonotypes in ibrutinib-treated CLL. Overall study context: Sequencing produced an average of about 250,000 productive templates and under 95,000 productive rearrangements per sample.

Roughly 2 micrograms of genomic DNA, which was extracted from cryopreserved PBMCs, served as the material used for the TCR beta libraries. The CDR3 runs 16 residues. The germline V gene encodes CDR1 SQVTM and CDR2 ANQGSEA. Trimming shortened V by 4 bases and J by 5 bases, and 23 bases separated the two germline ends. Libraries were prepared by immunoSEQ multiplex PCR; TCRdb keeps only in-frame clonotypes and omits some of them. The data show about 130,000 clones, with 70% to 90% seen just once and about 2% held by the top ten. Sequences were derived from PBMCs, sampled after 24 months of ibrutinib treatment. The sequence was collected from a human donor with chronic lymphocytic leukemia. The chain carries TRBV29-1 and TRBJ1-1, with a weak D call TRBD1 (6 bases). This CDR3 reads CSVVETGSYLGTEAFF. The CDR3 nucleotides read TGCAGCGTTGTGGAAACAGGGTCTTATCTCGGGACTGAAGCTTTCTTT.